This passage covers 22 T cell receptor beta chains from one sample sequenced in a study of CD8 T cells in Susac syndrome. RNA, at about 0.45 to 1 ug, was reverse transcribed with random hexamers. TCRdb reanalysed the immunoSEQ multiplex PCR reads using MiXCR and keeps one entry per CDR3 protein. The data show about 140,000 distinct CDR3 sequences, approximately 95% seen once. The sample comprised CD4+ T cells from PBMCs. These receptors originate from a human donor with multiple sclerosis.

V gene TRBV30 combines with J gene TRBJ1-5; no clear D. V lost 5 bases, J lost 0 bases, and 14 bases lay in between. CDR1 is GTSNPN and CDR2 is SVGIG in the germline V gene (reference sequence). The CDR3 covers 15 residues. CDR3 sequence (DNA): TGTGCCTGGGCGCCAGACGGCCATAGCAATCAGCCCCAGCATTTT. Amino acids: CAWAPDGHSNQPQHF. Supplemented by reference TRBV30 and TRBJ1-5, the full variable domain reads SQTIHQWPATLVQPVGSPLSLECTVEGTSNPNLYWYRQAAGRGLQLLFYSVGIGQISSEVPQNLSASRPQDRQFILSSKKLLLSDSGFYLCAWAPDGHSNQPQHFGDGTRLSIL.

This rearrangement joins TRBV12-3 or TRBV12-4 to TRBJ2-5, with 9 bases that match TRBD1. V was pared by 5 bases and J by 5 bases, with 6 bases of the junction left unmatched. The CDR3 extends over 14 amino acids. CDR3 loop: CASSRDRVWETQYF. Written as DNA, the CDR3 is TGTGCCAGCAGTCGGGACAGGGTGTGGGAGACCCAGTACTTC.

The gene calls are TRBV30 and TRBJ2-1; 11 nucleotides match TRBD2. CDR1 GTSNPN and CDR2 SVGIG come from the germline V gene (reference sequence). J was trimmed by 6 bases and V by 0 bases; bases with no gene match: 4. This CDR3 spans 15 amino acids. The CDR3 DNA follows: TGTGCCTGGAGTGTACTAGCGGGGGTCCTCAATGAGCAGTTCTTC. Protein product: CAWSVLAGVLNEQFF.

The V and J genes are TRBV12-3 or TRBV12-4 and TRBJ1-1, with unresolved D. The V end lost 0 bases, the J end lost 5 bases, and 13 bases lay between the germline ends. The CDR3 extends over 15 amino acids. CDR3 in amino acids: CASSLAGGLGTEAFF. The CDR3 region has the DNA TGTGCCAGCAGTTTAGCGGGAGGGCTGGGGACTGAAGCTTTCTTT.

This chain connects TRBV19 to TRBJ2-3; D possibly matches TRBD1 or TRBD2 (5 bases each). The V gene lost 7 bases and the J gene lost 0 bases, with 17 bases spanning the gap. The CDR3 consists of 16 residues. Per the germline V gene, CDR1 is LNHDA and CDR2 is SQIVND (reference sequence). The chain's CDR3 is CASKGRGSSSTDTQYF. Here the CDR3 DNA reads TGTGCCAGTAAAGGCCGGGGCAGTTCTAGCACAGATACGCAGTATTTT. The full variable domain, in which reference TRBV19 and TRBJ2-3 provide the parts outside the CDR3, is DGGITQSPKYLFRKEGQNVTLSCEQNLNHDAMYWYRQDPGQGLRLIYYSQIVNDFQKGDIAEGYSVSREKKESFPLTVTSAQKNPTAFYLCASKGRGSSSTDTQYFGPGTRLTVL.

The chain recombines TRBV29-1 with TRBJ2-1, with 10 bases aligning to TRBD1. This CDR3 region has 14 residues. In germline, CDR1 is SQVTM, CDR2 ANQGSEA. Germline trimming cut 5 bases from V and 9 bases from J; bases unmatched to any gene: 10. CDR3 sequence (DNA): TGCAGCGTTAGGGACAGGGGAGGAGTGGGTGAGCAGTTCTTC. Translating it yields CSVRDRGGVGEQFF.

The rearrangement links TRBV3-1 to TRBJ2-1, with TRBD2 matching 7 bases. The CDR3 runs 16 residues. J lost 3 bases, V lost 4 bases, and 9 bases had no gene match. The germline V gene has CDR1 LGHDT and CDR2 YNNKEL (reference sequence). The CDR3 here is CASSPTSVLNYNEQFF. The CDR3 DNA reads TGTGCCAGCAGCCCCACTAGCGTACTAAACTACAATGAGCAGTTCTTC.

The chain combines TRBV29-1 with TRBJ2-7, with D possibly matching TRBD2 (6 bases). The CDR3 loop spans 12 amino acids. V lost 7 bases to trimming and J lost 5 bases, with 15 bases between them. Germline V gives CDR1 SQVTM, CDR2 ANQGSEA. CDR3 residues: CSGGTGSDEQYF. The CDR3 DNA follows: TGCAGCGGGGGGACTGGAAGTGACGAGCAGTACTTC.

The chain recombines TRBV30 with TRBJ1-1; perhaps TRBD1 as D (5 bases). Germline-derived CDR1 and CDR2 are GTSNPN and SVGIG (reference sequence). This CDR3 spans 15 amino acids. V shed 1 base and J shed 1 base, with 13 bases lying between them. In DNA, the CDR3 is TGTGCCTGGAGTGCCCTGGACACCGAGAACACTGAAGCTTTCTTT. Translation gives CAWSALDTENTEAFF.

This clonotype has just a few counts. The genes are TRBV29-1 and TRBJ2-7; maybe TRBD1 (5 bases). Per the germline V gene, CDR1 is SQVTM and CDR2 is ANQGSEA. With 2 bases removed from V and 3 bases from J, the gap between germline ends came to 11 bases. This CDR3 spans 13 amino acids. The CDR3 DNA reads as TGCAGCGTTGAACAAGGACACAGCTACGAGCAGTACTTC. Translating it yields CSVEQGHSYEQYF.

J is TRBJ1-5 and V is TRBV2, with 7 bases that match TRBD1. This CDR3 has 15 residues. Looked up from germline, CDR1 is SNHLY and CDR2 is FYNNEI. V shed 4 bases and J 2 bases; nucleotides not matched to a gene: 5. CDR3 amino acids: CASSARQGGNQPQHF. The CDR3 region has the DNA TGTGCCAGCAGTGCGAGACAGGGTGGCAATCAGCCCCAGCATTTT.

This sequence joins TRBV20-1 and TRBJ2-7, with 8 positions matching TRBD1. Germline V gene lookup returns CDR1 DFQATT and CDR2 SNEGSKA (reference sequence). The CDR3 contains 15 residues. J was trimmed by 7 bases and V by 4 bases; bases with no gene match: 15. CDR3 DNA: TGCAGTGCTACTCATGACAGGGGCATCGGTTGGGAGCAGTACTTC. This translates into CSATHDRGIGWEQYF.

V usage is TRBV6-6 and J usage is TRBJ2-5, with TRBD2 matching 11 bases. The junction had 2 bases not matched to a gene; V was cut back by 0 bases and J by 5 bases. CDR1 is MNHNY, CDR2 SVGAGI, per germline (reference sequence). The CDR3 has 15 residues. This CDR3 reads CASSYSLAGGETQYF. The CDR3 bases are TGTGCCAGCAGTTACTCCTTAGCGGGAGGGGAGACCCAGTACTTC.

DNA for the CDR3: TGTGCCAGCAGTTTGCGCAGGGGCCACGAGCAGTACTTC. Amino acids: CASSLRRGHEQYF. V is TRBV12-3 or TRBV12-4 and J is TRBJ2-7, with a weak D call TRBD1 (6 bases). With 3 bases removed from V and 5 bases from J, the gap between germline ends came to 11 bases. The CDR3 extends over 13 amino acids.

DNA for the CDR3: TGTGCCAGCAGTGAAGCAACGGGAGGGACTGAGACCCAGTACTTC. Protein sequence: CASSEATGGTETQYF. This sequence joins TRBV6-1 and TRBJ2-5, with 8 bases aligning to TRBD2. This CDR3 contains 15 residues. Germline CDR1 and CDR2: MNHNS and SASEGT. The ends lost 0 bases at V and 5 bases at J; junction bases unmatched: 5.

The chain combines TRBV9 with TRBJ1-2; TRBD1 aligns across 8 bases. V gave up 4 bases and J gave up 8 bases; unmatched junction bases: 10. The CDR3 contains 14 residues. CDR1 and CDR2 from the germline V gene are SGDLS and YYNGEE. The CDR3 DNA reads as TGTGCCAGCAGCTCACAGCGGACAGGGCACGGCTACACCTTC. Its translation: CASSSQRTGHGYTF. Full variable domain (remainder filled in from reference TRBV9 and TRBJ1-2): DSGVTQTPKHLITATGQRVTLRCSPRSGDLSVYWYQQSLDQGLQFLIQYYNGEERAKGNILERFSAQQFPDLHSELNLSSLELGDSALYFCASSSQRTGHGYTFGSGTRLTVV.

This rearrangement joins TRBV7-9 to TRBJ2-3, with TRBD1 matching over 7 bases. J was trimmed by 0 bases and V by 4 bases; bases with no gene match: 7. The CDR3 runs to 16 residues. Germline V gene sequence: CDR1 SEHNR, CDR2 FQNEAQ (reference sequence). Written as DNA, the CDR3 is TGTGCCAGCAGCTCAGCAGGGGGTACTAGCACAGATACGCAGTATTTT. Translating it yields CASSSAGGTSTDTQYF.

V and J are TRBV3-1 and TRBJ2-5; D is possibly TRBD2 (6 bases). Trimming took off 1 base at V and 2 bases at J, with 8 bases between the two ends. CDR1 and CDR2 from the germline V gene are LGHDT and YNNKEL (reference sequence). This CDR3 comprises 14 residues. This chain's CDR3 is CASSQGGEQETQYF. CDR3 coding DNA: TGTGCCAGCAGCCAAGGCGGGGAGCAAGAGACCCAGTACTTC.

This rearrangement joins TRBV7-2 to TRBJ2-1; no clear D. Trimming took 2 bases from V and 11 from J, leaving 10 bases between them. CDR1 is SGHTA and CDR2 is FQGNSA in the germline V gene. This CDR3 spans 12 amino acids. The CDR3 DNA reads TGTGCCAGCAGCTTAAATGGGCCCCAGCAGTTCTTC. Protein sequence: CASSLNGPQQFF.

The CDR3 region is CASSQEDRDEQYF. DNA of the CDR3: TGCGCCAGCAGCCAAGAAGACAGGGACGAGCAGTACTTC. The chain combines TRBV4-1 with TRBJ2-7, with 7 bases identical to TRBD1. The CDR3 runs to 13 residues. Unmatched junction bases numbered 1, after V lost 0 bases and J lost 5 bases. Germline V gene lookup returns CDR1 MGHRA and CDR2 YSYEKL.

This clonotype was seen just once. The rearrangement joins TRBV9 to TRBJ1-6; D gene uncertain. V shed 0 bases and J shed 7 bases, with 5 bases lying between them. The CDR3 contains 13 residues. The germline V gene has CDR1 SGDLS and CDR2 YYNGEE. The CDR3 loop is CASSVDRNSPLHF. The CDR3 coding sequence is TGTGCCAGCAGCGTAGATCGGAATTCACCCCTCCACTTT.

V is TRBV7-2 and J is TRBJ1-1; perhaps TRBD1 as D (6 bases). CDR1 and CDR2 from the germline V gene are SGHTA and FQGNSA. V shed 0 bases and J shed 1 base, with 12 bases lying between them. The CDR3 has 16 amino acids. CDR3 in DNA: TGTGCCAGCAGCTTAGCCCCGGGGGCGGGGAACACTGAAGCTTTCTTT. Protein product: CASSLAPGAGNTEAFF.